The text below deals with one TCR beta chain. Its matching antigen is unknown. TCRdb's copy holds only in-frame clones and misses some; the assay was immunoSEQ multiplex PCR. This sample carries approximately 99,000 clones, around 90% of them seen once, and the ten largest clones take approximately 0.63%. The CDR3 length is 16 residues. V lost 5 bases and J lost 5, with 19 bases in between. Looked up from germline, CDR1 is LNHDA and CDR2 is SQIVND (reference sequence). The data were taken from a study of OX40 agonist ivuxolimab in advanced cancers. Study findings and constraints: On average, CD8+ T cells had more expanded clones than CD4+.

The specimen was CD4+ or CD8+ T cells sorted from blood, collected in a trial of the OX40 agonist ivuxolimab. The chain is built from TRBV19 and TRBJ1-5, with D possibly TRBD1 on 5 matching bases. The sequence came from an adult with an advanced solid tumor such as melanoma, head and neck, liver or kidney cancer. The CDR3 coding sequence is TGTGCCAGTAGTCTCTATCTCCCCGGGGGGTATCAGCCCCAGCATTTT. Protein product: CASSLYLPGGYQPQHF.